These 18 T cell receptor beta chains were sequenced from one sample in a study of regulatory T cells in long-lasting Graves disease. Described time point: newly diagnosed GD, antithyroid drugs for less than 3 months. PBMC RNA served as the TCR library source. Building of the TCR beta libraries involved iRepertoire HTBI primers and Arm-PCR of CDR3 regions. TCRdb re-analysed the multiplex PCR reads in MiXCR, keeping a single row per CDR3 protein. The repertoire holds roughly 430,000 distinct CDR3 sequences, with about a sixth as singletons. These same records also appear under a second study, on T cells in Graves' hyperthyroidism and ophthalmopathy.

Sequenced material: peripheral blood mononuclear cells (PBMCs), taken at new diagnosis, from a patient treated with antithyroid drugs. Receptor source: a woman in her thirties with Graves disease.

The sample holds many counts of this clonotype. The V and J genes are TRBV27 and TRBJ2-7; 7 nucleotides agree with TRBD2. The CDR3 contains 15 residues. Germline lookup yields CDR1 MNHEY and CDR2 SMNVEV (reference sequence). V trimming: 3 bases; J trimming: 4 bases; junction bases outside the gene matches: 9. CDR3 sequence (DNA): TGTGCCAGCAGTTTGCGCGGGAGACGGGATTACGAGCAGTACTTC. Residues: CASSLRGRRDYEQYF.

The gene calls are TRBV7-9 and TRBJ2-7; D unclear. The V gene lost 1 base and the J gene lost 6 bases, with 10 bases spanning the gap. Per the germline V gene, CDR1 is SEHNR and CDR2 is FQNEAQ (reference sequence). This CDR3 region has 13 residues. The CDR3 reads CASSLGPGFEQYF. The CDR3 DNA reads TGTGCCAGCAGCTTAGGGCCCGGGTTCGAGCAGTACTTC.

The genes are TRBV7-2 and TRBJ2-7; D ambiguous. Between the trimmed V and J ends, which lost 4 bases and 8 bases, there was a span of 9 bases. The CDR3 extends over 11 amino acids. Germline-derived CDR1 and CDR2 are SGHTA and FQGNSA. CDR3 bases: TGTGCCAGCAGCTCATCCAACCAGCAGTACTTC. Residues: CASSSSNQQYF.

CDR3 sequence (DNA): TGCAGTGCCCCCGGGACTAGCGGGAGAGAAGTTGGTGAGCAGTTCTTC. This sequence encodes CSAPGTSGREVGEQFF. The chain joins TRBV20-1 to TRBJ2-1; TRBD2 aligns across 14 bases. With V trimmed by 6 bases and J by 9 bases, 13 bases remained unmatched. From germline, CDR1 is DFQATT and CDR2 SNEGSKA (reference sequence). This CDR3 is built from 16 residues.

This clonotype was counted many times. The rearrangement uses TRBV10-3 and TRBJ2-5; D is perhaps TRBD1 (6 bases). Deletions cut 3 bases from V and 2 bases from J, with 10 bases between. The CDR3 extends over 14 amino acids. CDR1 ENHRY and CDR2 SYGVKD come from the germline V gene. CDR3 nucleotide sequence: TGTGCCATCAGTGAAGGGCAGGGGCAAGAGACCCAGTACTTC. Its translation is CAISEGQGQETQYF.

Concerning this clonotype itself: A much larger clone lies a single base off, so this may be a read error. The V call is TRBV7-9, the J call TRBJ2-1, with 8 bases that match TRBD2. The CDR3 consists of 14 residues. Germline V lookup: CDR1 SEHNR, CDR2 FQNEAQ (reference sequence). In nucleotides, the CDR3 is TGTGCCAGCAGCTTAGGCGGGGGGAGAAATGGGCAGTTCTTC. Its translation is CASSLGGGRNGQFF.

This clonotype was observed at least ten times. V usage is TRBV28 and J usage is TRBJ2-7; 8 bases align to TRBD1. The CDR3 has 14 amino acids. In germline, CDR1 is MDHEN, CDR2 SYDVKM. V shed 4 bases and J 2 bases; nucleotides not matched to a gene: 4. CDR3 bases: TGTGCCAGCAGTTGGGGGACAGGTGCCTACGAGCAGTACTTC. Amino acids: CASSWGTGAYEQYF.

The rearrangement uses TRBV11-2 and TRBJ2-1; D remains unclear. The CDR3 consists of 16 residues. The germline gives CDR1 SGHAT, CDR2 FQNNGV. Trimming cost V 4 bases and J 0 bases, with 13 bases left between them. Here the CDR3 DNA reads TGTGCCAGCAGCTCCTACGGCGGAAGCTCCTACAATGAGCAGTTCTTC. Protein: CASSSYGGSSYNEQFF.

This clonotype was observed a few times. V and J are TRBV6-2 or TRBV6-3 and TRBJ2-7; D may be TRBD1 or TRBD2 (5 bases each). The V end was cut by 8 bases, the J end by 7 bases, with 18 bases between. The CDR3 extends over 13 amino acids. Per the germline V gene, CDR1 is MNHEY and CDR2 is SVGEGT. CDR3 nucleotides: TGTGCCAGCCGTAGGGGACGGAAGAGAGAGCAGTACTTC. Translated, it gives CASRRGRKREQYF.

This clonotype was counted at least ten times. The chain uses TRBV6-2 or TRBV6-3 and TRBJ1-1; D uncertain. The germline V gene has CDR1 MNHEY and CDR2 SVGEGT. Deletions cut 5 bases from V and 3 bases from J, with 13 bases between. CDR3 length: 14 residues. CDR3 amino acids: CASSPRPRDTEAFF. The CDR3 region has the DNA TGTGCCAGCAGTCCCCGACCGCGAGACACTGAAGCTTTCTTT.

Comments on this clonotype: A read error may explain this, as a much larger clone is one base away. This CDR3 is missing its conserved last phenylalanine or tryptophan, likely due to a read error. V is TRBV5-1 and J is TRBJ2-7, with 7 nucleotides matching TRBD1. Trimming at V came to 1 base and at J to 1 base, leaving 5 bases not matched to a gene. The length of the CDR3 is 15 residues. Germline V gene data show CDR1 as SGHRS and CDR2 as YFSETQ. The CDR3 DNA follows: TGCGCCAGCAGCTTGCAGTTCAGGGGGTCCTACGAGCAGTACTCC. Translating gives CASSLQFRGSYEQYS.

This clonotype was observed at least ten times. The chain couples TRBV20-1 to TRBJ2-7; TRBD2 matches 11 bases. The CDR3 sequence is 15 residues long. Germline V gives CDR1 DFQATT, CDR2 SNEGSKA (reference sequence). Losses at the gene ends were 1 base for V and 3 bases for J; bases not matched to a gene: 5. The CDR3 region is CSARVPGTSGYEQYF. CDR3 nucleotide sequence: TGCAGTGCTAGAGTACCCGGGACTAGCGGCTACGAGCAGTACTTC.

The chain couples TRBV28 to TRBJ2-7; unclear D gene. V was trimmed by 6 bases and J by 6 bases, leaving 12 bases between them. CDR1 and CDR2 from the germline V gene are MDHEN and SYDVKM. CDR3 length: 12 amino acids. In DNA, the CDR3 is TGTGCCAGCAGGACTCTTTCGTCCGAGCAGTACTTC. Its translation: CASRTLSSEQYF.

There are many counts of this clonotype. V is TRBV12-3 or TRBV12-4 and J is TRBJ2-3; 9 bases match TRBD2. The CDR3 runs 12 residues. The J segment lost 8 bases and the V segment lost 6 bases, leaving 3 bases of the junction unmatched. The CDR3 reads CASRPGLATQYF. The CDR3 DNA sequence: TGTGCCAGCAGACCGGGACTAGCTACGCAGTATTTT.

This clonotype appeared many times. The chain recombines TRBV7-2 with TRBJ2-7, with 7 bases identical to TRBD1. The CDR3 consists of 14 residues. The ends lost 6 bases at V and 2 bases at J; junction bases unmatched: 7. Germline CDR1 and CDR2: SGHTA and FQGNSA. In nucleotides, the CDR3 is TGTGCCAGCAGTCCGGGACAGAATACCTACGAGCAGTACTTC. Translation: CASSPGQNTYEQYF.

This clonotype was observed at least ten times. The chain carries TRBV20-1 and TRBJ2-5; maybe TRBD2 (6 bases). V lost 2 bases, J lost 4 bases, and 14 bases lay in between. The CDR3 sequence is 14 residues long. Looked up from germline, CDR1 is DFQATT and CDR2 is SNEGSKA (reference sequence). The CDR3 here is CSARIRGERETQYF. The CDR3 nucleotides read TGCAGTGCTAGAATTCGCGGGGAACGAGAGACCCAGTACTTC.

For this clonotype: One base away lies a much larger clone, so this may be a sequencing read error. The V gene is TRBV28, the J gene TRBJ1-2, with D perhaps TRBD1 (5 bases). Germline V gives CDR1 MDHEN, CDR2 SYDVKM. Trimming left V 6 bases short and J 7 bases short, with 21 bases between. The CDR3 has 15 amino acids. CDR3 sequence reads: CASRRRDAGMGGYTF. CDR3 bases: TGTGCCAGCAGAAGACGGGACGCGGGGATGGGTGGCTACACCTTC.

There are many counts of this clonotype. The rearrangement links TRBV6-2 or TRBV6-3 to TRBJ1-1; a possible D gene is TRBD1 (5 bases). V shed 5 bases and J shed 11 bases, with 9 bases lying between them. Germline V gives CDR1 MNHEY, CDR2 SVGEGT. The CDR3 has 10 residues. The CDR3 DNA reads as TGTGCCAGCAGTGCTGAGGGGGCTTTCTTT. Protein product: CASSAEGAFF.